The clone carrying this T cell receptor (beta chain) was counted at least ten times. Its antigen is as yet unknown. These data originate in a study of CD8 T cells in ankylosing spondylitis. The V and J ends lost 7 bases and 0 bases respectively, with 11 bases between them. Looked up from germline, CDR1 is SGHRS and CDR2 is YFSETQ. The CDR3 totals 15 residues. Quantitative 5'-RACE was performed with molecular barcodes, and it yielded the TCR beta libraries. TCRdb ran MiXCR on the 5' RACE reads and lists one entry per CDR3 protein. The data show 200,000 to 250,000 distinct CDR3 sequences, about 11% seen once. Findings of the study overall: Disease-linked clones reportedly concentrated significantly in matched ankylosing spondylitis synovial fluid. Reports of some motif variants in reactive arthritis synovial fluid and blood predate this one. Blood of patients with ankylosing spondylitis appeared to be characterized by a TCR beta motif of eight highly homologous variants.

The genes are TRBV5-1 and TRBJ1-6; D perhaps matches TRBD1 (5 bases). This TCR was sampled from a male donor with ankylosing spondylitis or in good health (not recorded which). Input material: blood, either unsorted or a sorted T cell fraction (not recorded which). In DNA, the CDR3 is TGCGCCAGCTCGACCGGGACCTCCTATAATTCACCCCTCCACTTT. Its translation: CASSTGTSYNSPLHF.